A single sample is the source of the 11 T cell receptor beta chains below, sequenced in a study of blood T cells in healthy people across ages. With a J-beta primer mix and a sample-barcoded 5' primer, a second PCR ran 7 to 11 cycles. MiXCR, run by TCRdb on the 5' RACE reads, gives a single entry per CDR3 protein. The data show 580,000 or so distinct CDR3 sequences, roughly 48% seen once. Sequenced material: blood. The receptors shown here come from an elderly man in good health.

This clonotype was detected only once. The chain links TRBV12-3 or TRBV12-4 to TRBJ1-2; 10 bases are a match to TRBD1. J was trimmed by 3 bases and V by 5 bases; bases with no gene match: 9. This CDR3 spans 16 amino acids. Here the CDR3 DNA reads TGTGCCAGCAGTATATCTCGGGACAGGGGCGACTATGGCTACACCTTC. It encodes CASSISRDRGDYGYTF.

This clonotype was counted a few times. The chain employs TRBV27 and TRBJ2-3; 8 bases fit TRBD2. CDR1 is MNHEY, CDR2 SMNVEV, per germline (reference sequence). This CDR3 spans 16 amino acids. The junction had 10 bases not matched to a gene; V was cut back by 3 bases and J by 5 bases. The CDR3 DNA sequence: TGTGCCAGCAGTTTTAGATTAGCGGGGTTCGGAGATACGCAGTATTTT. It encodes CASSFRLAGFGDTQYF.

CDR3 residues: CASSVVGQYTEAFF. In DNA form, the CDR3 reads TGTGCCAGCAGCGTAGTAGGCCAGTACACTGAAGCTTTCTTT. The rearrangement joins TRBV7-2 to TRBJ1-1; D gene unclear. The CDR3 loop spans 14 amino acids. The V end lost 5 bases, the J end lost 3 bases, and 13 bases lay between the germline ends. Germline loops: CDR1 SGHTA, CDR2 FQGNSA.

This clonotype was detected a few times. This chain joins TRBV7-2 and TRBJ2-3; 8 nucleotides match TRBD2. Germline loops: CDR1 SGHTA, CDR2 FQGNSA. V was pared by 1 base and J by 4 bases, with 10 bases of the junction left unmatched. This CDR3 region has 17 residues. CDR3 sequence: CASSLGGSGRGADTQYF. In nucleotides, the CDR3 is TGTGCCAGCAGCTTAGGGGGGAGCGGGAGAGGCGCAGATACGCAGTATTTT. The full variable domain, completed using reference TRBV7-2 and TRBJ2-3, is GAGVSQSPSNKVTEKGKDVELRCDPISGHTALYWYRQSLGQGLEFLIYFQGNSAPDKSGLPSDRFSAERTGGSVSTLTIQRTQQEDSAVYLCASSLGGSGRGADTQYFGPGTRLTVL.

V gene TRBV28 combines with J gene TRBJ1-6; perhaps TRBD1 as D (6 bases). Germline loops: CDR1 MDHEN, CDR2 SYDVKM. The CDR3 contains 19 residues. The ends were cut back, 7 bases at V and 0 bases at J, with 22 bases in the middle. The CDR3 bases are TGTGCCAGCACTCCCTTATACGGGGGCGTCCACTCCTATAATTCACCCCTCCACTTT. Amino acids: CASTPLYGGVHSYNSPLHF.

The chain recombines TRBV20-1 with TRBJ2-5; 8 bases are shared with TRBD1. This CDR3 is built from 13 residues. Germline trimming cut 1 base from V and 10 bases from J; bases unmatched to any gene: 8. Germline CDR1 DFQATT, CDR2 SNEGSKA (reference sequence). CDR3 amino acids: CSARAGQGRNQYF. The CDR3 DNA is TGCAGTGCTAGAGCTGGACAGGGTCGGAACCAGTACTTC.

The count of this clonotype is one. The chain recombines TRBV5-4 with TRBJ2-3, with 10 bases identical to TRBD2. The CDR3 extends over 17 amino acids. Germline trimming cut 4 bases from V and 0 bases from J; bases unmatched to any gene: 8. Germline lookup yields CDR1 SGHNT and CDR2 YYREEE (reference sequence). For the CDR3, the DNA is TGTGCCAGCAGCAAGGAGCGGGGGGGCACTAGCACAGATACGCAGTATTTT. Residues: CASSKERGGTSTDTQYF. The full variable domain, rest sourced from reference TRBV5-4 and TRBJ2-3, is ETGVTQSPTHLIKTRGQQVTLRCSSQSGHNTVSWYQQALGQGPQFIFQYYREEENGRGNFPPRFSGLQFPNYSSELNVNALELDDSALYLCASSKERGGTSTDTQYFGPGTRLTVL.

This clonotype came up many times. The chain joins TRBV6-5 to TRBJ1-2, with 7 nucleotides matching TRBD1. Germline V gene lookup returns CDR1 MNHEY and CDR2 SVGAGI. This CDR3 comprises 14 residues. The ends lost 0 bases at V and 7 bases at J; junction bases unmatched: 5. The CDR3 is CASSYSYRGRGYTF. The CDR3 DNA sequence: TGTGCCAGCAGTTACTCTTACAGGGGTCGTGGCTACACCTTC.

V and J are TRBV11-2 and TRBJ2-7; 12 bases fit TRBD2. The CDR3 has 21 residues. The J segment lost 7 bases and the V segment lost 5 bases, leaving 27 bases of the junction unmatched. Germline V gives CDR1 SGHAT, CDR2 FQNNGV. CDR3 coding DNA: TGTGCCAGCAGCCCGAGATTCGTCTTGACTAGCGGGAGTGCACCCTTTGGGGAGCAGTACTTC. It yields the protein CASSPRFVLTSGSAPFGEQYF.

The chain is built from TRBV7-8 and TRBJ1-4; maybe TRBD1 (6 bases). Germline V gene sequence: CDR1 SGHVS, CDR2 FQNEAQ. The CDR3 has 15 amino acids. The V and J ends lost 5 bases and 11 bases respectively, with 21 bases between them. The CDR3 sequence: CASSRWDTRFGKLFF. DNA for the CDR3: TGTGCCAGCAGCCGATGGGACACACGGTTCGGGAAACTGTTTTTT. The full variable domain, completed using reference TRBV7-8 and TRBJ1-4, is GAGVSQSPRYKVAKRGQDVALRCDPISGHVSLFWYQQALGQGPEFLTYFQNEAQLDKSGLPSDRFFAERPEGSVSTLKIQRTQQEDSAVYLCASSRWDTRFGKLFFGSGTQLSVL.

This clonotype was seen more than once but under ten times. The rearrangement uses TRBV7-9 and TRBJ1-6; 7 bases are shared with TRBD1. With 2 bases clipped from V and 7 bases from J, the junction kept 5 bases outside the gene matches. Per the germline V gene, CDR1 is SEHNR and CDR2 is FQNEAQ (reference sequence). CDR3 length: 15 residues. The CDR3 DNA reads as TGTGCCAGCAGCTTACAGACAGGGAGGAATTCACCCCTCCACTTT. Its translation is CASSLQTGRNSPLHF.